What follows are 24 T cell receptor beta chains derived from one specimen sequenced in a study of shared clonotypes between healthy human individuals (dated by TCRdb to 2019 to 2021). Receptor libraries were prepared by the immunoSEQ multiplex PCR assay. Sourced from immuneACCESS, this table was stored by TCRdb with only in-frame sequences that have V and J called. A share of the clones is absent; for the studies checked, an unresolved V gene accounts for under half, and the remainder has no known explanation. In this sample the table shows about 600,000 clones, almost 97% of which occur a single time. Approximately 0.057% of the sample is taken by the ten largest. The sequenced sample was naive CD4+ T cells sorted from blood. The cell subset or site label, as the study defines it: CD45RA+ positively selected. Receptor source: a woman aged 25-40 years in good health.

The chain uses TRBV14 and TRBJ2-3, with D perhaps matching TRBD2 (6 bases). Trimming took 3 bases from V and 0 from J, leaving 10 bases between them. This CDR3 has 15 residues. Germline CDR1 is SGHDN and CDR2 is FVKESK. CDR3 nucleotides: TGTGCCAGCAGCCAGGGGACTTCTAGCACAGATACGCAGTATTTT. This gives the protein CASSQGTSSTDTQYF.

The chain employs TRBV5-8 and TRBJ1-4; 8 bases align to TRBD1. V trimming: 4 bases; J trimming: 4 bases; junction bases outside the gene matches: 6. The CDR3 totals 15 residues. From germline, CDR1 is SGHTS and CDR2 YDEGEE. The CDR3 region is CASSLQGAGNEKLFF. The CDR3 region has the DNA TGTGCCAGCAGCCTTCAGGGGGCTGGTAATGAAAAACTGTTTTTT.

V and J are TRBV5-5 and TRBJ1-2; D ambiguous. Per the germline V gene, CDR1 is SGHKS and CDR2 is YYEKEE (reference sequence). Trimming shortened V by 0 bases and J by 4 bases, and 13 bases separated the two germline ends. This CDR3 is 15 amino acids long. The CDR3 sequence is CASSLADSGLYGYTF. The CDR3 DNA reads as TGTGCCAGCAGCTTGGCTGATTCCGGACTCTATGGCTACACCTTC.

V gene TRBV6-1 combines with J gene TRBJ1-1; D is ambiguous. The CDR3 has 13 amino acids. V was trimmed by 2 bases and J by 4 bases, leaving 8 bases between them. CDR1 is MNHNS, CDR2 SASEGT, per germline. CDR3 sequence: CASSERSGTEAFF. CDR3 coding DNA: TGTGCCAGCAGTGAACGCTCCGGCACTGAAGCTTTCTTT.

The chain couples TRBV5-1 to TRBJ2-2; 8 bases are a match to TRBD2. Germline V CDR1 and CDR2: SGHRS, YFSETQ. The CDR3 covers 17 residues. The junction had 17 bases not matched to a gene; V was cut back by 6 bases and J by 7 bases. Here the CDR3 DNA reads TGCGCCAGCACCCCCTCCGGGAGGGCCGGGTTCGACGGGGAGCTGTTTTTT. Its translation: CASTPSGRAGFDGELFF.

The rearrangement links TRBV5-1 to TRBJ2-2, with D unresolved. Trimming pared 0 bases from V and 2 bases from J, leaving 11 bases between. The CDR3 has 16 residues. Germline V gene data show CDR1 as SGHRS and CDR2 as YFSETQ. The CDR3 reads CASSLAAVSNTGELFF. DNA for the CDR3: TGCGCCAGCAGCTTGGCGGCAGTCTCCAACACCGGGGAGCTGTTTTTT.

CDR3 DNA sequence: TGCGCCAGCAGCTTATCCGACAGGAGGTATGGCTACACCTTC. Translated: CASSLSDRRYGYTF. The chain has TRBV5-1 and TRBJ1-2; D may be TRBD1 (6 bases). Trimming removed 2 bases from V and 5 bases from J, with 13 bases in between. This CDR3 has 14 amino acids. Germline V lookup: CDR1 SGHRS, CDR2 YFSETQ.

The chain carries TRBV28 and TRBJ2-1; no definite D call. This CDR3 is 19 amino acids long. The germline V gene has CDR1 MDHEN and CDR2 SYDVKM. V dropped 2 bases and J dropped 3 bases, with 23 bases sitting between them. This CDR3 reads CASSLSRLAGFRDYNEQFF. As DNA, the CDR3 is TGTGCCAGCAGTTTAAGTCGTTTAGCCGGTTTCCGAGACTACAATGAGCAGTTCTTC.

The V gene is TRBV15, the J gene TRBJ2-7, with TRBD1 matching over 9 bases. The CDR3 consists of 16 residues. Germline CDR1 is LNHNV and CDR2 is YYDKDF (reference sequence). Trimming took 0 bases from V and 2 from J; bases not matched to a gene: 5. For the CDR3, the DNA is TGTGCCACCAGCAGAGATCCTGGGACAGGGACCTACGAGCAGTACTTC. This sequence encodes CATSRDPGTGTYEQYF.

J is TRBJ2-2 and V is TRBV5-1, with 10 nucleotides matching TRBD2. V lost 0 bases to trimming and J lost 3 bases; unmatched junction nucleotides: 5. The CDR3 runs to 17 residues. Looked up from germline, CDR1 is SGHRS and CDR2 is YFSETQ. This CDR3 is CASSLVGTSVDTGELFF. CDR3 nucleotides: TGCGCCAGCAGCTTGGTTGGGACTAGCGTGGACACCGGGGAGCTGTTTTTT.

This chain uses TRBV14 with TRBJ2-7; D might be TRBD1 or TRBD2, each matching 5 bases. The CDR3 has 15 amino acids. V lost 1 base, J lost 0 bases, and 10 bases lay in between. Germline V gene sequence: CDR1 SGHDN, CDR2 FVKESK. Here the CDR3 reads CASSQVRGLSYEQYF. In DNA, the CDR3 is TGTGCCAGCAGCCAAGTTCGGGGCCTCTCCTACGAGCAGTACTTC.

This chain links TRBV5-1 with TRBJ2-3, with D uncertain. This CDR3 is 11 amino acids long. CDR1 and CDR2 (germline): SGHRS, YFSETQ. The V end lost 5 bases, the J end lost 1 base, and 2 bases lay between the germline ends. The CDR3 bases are TGCGCCAGCAGACGCACAGATACGCAGTATTTT. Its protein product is CASRRTDTQYF. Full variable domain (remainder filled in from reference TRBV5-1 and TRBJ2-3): KAGVTQTPRYLIKTRGQQVTLSCSPISGHRSVSWYQQTPGQGLQFLFEYFSETQRNKGNFPGRFSGRQFSNSRSEMNVSTLELGDSALYLCASRRTDTQYFGPGTRLTVL.

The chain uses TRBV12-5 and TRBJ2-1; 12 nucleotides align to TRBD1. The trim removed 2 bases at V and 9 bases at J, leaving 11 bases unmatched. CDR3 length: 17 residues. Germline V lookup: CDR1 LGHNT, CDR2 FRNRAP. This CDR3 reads CASGLLLPGQGAREQFF. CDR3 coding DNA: TGTGCTAGTGGTTTGCTACTTCCGGGACAGGGGGCTCGTGAGCAGTTCTTC.

The DNA of the CDR3 is TGCGCCAGCAGCTTGGCGCGACAGGGGCAAGCTTTCTTT. This translates into CASSLARQGQAFF. The V call is TRBV5-1, the J call TRBJ1-1, with TRBD1 matching over 8 bases. J was trimmed by 9 bases and V by 0 bases; bases with no gene match: 4. Germline CDR1 is SGHRS and CDR2 is YFSETQ. This CDR3 contains 13 residues.

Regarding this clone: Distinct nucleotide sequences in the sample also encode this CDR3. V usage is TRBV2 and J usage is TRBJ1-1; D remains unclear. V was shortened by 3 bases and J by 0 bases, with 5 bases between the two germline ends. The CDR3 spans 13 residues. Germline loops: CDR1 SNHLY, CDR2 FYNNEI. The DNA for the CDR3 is TGTGCCAGCAGTGAGACAATGAACACTGAAGCTTTCTTT. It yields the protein CASSETMNTEAFF.

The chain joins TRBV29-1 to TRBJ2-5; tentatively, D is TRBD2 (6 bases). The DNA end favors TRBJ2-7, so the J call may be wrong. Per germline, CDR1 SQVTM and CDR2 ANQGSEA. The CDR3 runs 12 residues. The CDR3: CSVGSGAYEQYF. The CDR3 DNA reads TGCAGCGTTGGTAGCGGAGCCTACGAGCAGTACTTC.

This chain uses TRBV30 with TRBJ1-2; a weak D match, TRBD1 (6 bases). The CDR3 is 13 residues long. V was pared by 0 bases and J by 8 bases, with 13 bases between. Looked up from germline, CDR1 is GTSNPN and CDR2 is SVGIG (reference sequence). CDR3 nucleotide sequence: TGTGCCTGGAGTGTGCAGGGGATAGAAGGCTACACCTTC. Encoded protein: CAWSVQGIEGYTF. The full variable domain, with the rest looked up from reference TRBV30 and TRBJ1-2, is SQTIHQWPATLVQPVGSPLSLECTVEGTSNPNLYWYRQAAGRGLQLLFYSVGIGQISSEVPQNLSASRPQDRQFILSSKKLLLSDSGFYLCAWSVQGIEGYTFGSGTRLTVV.

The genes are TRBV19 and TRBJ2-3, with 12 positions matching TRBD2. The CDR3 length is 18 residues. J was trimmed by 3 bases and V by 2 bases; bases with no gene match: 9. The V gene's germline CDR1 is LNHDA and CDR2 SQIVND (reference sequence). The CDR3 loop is CASSISMVGLAGTDTQYF. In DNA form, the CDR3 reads TGTGCCAGTAGTATATCGATGGTGGGACTAGCGGGTACAGATACGCAGTATTTT.

The CDR3 nucleotides are TGTGCCTGGAGTCCTAAGGGACTAGCGGGAAATGAGCAGTTCTTC. This translates into CAWSPKGLAGNEQFF. V gene TRBV30 combines with J gene TRBJ2-1, with 13 bases aligning to TRBD2. Germline lookup yields CDR1 GTSNPN and CDR2 SVGIG (reference sequence). V lost 2 bases and J lost 7; bases outside the gene matches: 5. The CDR3 loop spans 15 amino acids. Complete variable domain (other parts from reference TRBV30 and TRBJ2-1): SQTIHQWPATLVQPVGSPLSLECTVEGTSNPNLYWYRQAAGRGLQLLFYSVGIGQISSEVPQNLSASRPQDRQFILSSKKLLLSDSGFYLCAWSPKGLAGNEQFFGPGTRLTVL.

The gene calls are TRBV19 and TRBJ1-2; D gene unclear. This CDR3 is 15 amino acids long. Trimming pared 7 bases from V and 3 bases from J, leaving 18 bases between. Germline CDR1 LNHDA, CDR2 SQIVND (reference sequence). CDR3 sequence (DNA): TGTGCCAGTAATAATCCGGCGGGGATAGACTATGGCTACACCTTC. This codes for CASNNPAGIDYGYTF.

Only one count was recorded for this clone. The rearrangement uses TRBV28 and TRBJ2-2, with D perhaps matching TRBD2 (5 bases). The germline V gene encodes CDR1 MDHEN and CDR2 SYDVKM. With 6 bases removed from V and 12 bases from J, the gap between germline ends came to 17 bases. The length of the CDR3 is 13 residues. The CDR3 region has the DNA TGTGCCAGCAGCCCGGAGGTTGGCATGAAGCTGTTTTTT. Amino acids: CASSPEVGMKLFF.

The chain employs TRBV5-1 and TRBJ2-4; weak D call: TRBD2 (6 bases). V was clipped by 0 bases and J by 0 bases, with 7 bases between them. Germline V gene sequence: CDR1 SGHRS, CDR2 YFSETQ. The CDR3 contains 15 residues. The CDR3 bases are TGCGCCAGCAGCTTGGGGGGACTAGCCAAAAACATTCAGTACTTC. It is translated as CASSLGGLAKNIQYF.

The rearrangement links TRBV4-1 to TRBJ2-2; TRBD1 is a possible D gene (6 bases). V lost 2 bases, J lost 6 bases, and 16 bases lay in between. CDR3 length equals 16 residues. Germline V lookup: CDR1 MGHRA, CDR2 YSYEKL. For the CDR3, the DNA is TGCGCCAGCAGCCAATACCGGGACATTTCGTCCGGGGAGCTGTTTTTT. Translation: CASSQYRDISSGELFF.

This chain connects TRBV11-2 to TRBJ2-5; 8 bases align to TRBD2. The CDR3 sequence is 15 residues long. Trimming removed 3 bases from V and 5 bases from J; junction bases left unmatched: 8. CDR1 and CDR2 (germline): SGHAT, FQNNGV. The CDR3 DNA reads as TGTGCCAGCAGCTTTATTAGCGGGACTTGGGAGACCCAGTACTTC. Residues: CASSFISGTWETQYF.